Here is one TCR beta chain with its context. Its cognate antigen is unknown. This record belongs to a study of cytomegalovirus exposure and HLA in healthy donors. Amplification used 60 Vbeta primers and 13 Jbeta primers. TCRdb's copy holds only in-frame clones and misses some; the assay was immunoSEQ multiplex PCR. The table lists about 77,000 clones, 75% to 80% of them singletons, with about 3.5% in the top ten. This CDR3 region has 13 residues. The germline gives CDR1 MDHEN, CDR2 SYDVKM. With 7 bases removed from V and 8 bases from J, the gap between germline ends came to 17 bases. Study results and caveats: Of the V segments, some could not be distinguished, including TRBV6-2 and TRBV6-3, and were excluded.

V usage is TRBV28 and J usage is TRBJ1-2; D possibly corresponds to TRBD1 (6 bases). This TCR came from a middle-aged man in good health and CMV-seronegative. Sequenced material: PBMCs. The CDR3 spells CASNIRRGGGYTF. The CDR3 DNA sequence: TGTGCCAGCAACATACGCAGGGGCGGGGGCTACACCTTC.